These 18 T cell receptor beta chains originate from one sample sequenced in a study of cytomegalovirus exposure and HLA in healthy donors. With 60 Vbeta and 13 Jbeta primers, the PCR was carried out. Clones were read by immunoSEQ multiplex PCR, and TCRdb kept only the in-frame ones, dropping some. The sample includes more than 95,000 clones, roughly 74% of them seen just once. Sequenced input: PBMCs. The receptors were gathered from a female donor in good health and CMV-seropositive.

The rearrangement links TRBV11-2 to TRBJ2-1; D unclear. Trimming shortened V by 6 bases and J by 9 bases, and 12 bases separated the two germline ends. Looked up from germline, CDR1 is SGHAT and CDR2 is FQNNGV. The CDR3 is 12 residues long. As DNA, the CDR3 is TGTGCCAGCAGTTTCTTCGCGGTTGAGCAGTTCTTC. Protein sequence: CASSFFAVEQFF. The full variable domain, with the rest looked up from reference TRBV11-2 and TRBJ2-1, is EAGVAQSPRYKIIEKRQSVAFWCNPISGHATLYWYQQILGQGPKLLIQFQNNGVVDDSQLPKDRFSAERLKGVDSTLKIQPAKLEDSAVYLCASSFFAVEQFFGPGTRLTVL.

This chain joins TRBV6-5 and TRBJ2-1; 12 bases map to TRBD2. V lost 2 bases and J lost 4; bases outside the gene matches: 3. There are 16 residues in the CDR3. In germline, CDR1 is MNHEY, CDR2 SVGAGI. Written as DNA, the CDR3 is TGTGCCAGCAGTTACCAACTAGCGGGAGGATACAATGAGCAGTTCTTC. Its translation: CASSYQLAGGYNEQFF.

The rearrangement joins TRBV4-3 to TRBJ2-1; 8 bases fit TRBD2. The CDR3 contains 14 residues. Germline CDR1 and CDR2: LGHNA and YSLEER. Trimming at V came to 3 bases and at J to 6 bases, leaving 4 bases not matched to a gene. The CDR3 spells CASSQRGESNEQFF. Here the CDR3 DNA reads TGCGCCAGCAGCCAGCGGGGGGAGAGCAATGAGCAGTTCTTC.

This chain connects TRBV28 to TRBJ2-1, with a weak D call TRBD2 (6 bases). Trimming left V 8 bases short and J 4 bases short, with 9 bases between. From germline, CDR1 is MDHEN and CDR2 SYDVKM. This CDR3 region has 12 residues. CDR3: CASGAGYNEQFF. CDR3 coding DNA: TGTGCCAGCGGGGCGGGATACAATGAGCAGTTCTTC.

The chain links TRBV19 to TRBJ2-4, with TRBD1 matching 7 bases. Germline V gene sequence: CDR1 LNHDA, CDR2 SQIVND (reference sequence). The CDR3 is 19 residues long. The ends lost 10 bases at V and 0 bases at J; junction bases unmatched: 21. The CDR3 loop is CATTQRQGREWGAKNIQYF. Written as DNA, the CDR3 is TGTGCCACCACCCAGAGACAGGGTAGGGAATGGGGAGCCAAAAACATTCAGTACTTC. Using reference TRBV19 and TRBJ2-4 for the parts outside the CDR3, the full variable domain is DGGITQSPKYLFRKEGQNVTLSCEQNLNHDAMYWYRQDPGQGLRLIYYSQIVNDFQKGDIAEGYSVSREKKESFPLTVTSAQKNPTAFYLCATTQRQGREWGAKNIQYFGAGTRLSVL.

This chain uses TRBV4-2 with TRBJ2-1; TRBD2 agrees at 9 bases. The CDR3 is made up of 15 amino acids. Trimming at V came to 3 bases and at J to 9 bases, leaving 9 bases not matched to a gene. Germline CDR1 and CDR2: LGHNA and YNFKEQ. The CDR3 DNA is TGTGCCAGCAGCCAGGTGGGGAGTAGCGGGGGTGAGCAGTTCTTC. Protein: CASSQVGSSGGEQFF.

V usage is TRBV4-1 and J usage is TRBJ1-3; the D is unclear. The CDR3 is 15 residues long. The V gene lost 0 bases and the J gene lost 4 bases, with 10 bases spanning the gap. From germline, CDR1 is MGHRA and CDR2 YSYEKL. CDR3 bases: TGCGCCAGCAGCCAAGAAGCGACCCGAGGAAACACCATATATTTT. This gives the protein CASSQEATRGNTIYF.

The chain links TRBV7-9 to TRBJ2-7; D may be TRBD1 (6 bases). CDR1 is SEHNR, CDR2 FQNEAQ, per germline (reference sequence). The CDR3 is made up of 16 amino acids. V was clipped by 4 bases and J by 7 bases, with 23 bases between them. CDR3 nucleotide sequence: TGTGCCAGCAGCTCACCCTCGGGACAAGGGCTGGAAGAGCAGTACTTC. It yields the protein CASSSPSGQGLEEQYF.

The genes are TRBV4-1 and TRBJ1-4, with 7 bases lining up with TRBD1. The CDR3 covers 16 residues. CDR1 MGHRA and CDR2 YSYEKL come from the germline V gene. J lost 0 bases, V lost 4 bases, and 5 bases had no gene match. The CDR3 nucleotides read TGCGCCAGCAGCCTGACGACAGGGCCAACTAATGAAAAACTGTTTTTT. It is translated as CASSLTTGPTNEKLFF.

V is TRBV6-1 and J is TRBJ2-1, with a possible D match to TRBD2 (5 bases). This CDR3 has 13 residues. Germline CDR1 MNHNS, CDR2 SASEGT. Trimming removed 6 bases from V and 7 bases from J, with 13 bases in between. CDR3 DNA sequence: TGTGCCAGCAGCGCTCCCGGGAATAATGAGCAGTTCTTC. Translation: CASSAPGNNEQFF.

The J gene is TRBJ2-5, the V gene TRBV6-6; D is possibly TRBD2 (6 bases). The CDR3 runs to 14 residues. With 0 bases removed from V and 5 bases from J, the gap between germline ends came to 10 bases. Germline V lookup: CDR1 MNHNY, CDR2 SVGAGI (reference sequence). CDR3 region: CASSYSGLAETQYF. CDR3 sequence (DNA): TGTGCCAGCAGTTACTCTGGGCTAGCGGAGACCCAGTACTTC.

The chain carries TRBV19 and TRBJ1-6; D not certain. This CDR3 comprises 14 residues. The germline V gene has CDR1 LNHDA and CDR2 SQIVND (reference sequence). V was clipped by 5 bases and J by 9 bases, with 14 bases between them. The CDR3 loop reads CASSLAGPSSPLHF. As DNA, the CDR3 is TGTGCCAGTAGTTTGGCTGGCCCAAGTTCACCCCTCCACTTT. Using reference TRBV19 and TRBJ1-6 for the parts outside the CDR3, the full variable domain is DGGITQSPKYLFRKEGQNVTLSCEQNLNHDAMYWYRQDPGQGLRLIYYSQIVNDFQKGDIAEGYSVSREKKESFPLTVTSAQKNPTAFYLCASSLAGPSSPLHFGNGTRLTVT.

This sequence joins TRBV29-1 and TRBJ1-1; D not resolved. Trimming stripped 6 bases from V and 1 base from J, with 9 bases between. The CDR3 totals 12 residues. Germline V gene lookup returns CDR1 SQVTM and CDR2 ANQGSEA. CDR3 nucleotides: TGCAGCGTCAGCGAGGGGAACACTGAAGCTTTCTTT. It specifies CSVSEGNTEAFF.

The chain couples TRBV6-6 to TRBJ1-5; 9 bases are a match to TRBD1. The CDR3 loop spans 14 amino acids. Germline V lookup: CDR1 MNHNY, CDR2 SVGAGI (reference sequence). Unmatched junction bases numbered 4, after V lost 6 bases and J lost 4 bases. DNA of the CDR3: TGTGCCAGCAGATTGGGACAGGGAAATCAGCCCCAGCATTTT. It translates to CASRLGQGNQPQHF.

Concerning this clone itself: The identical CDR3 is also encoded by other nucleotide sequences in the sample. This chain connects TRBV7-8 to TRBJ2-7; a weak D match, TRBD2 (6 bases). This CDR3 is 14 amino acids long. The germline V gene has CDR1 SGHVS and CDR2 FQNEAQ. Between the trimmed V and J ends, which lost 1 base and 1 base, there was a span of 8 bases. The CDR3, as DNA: TGTGCCAGCAGCTTAGAGGACTATTCCTACGAGCAGTACTTC. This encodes CASSLEDYSYEQYF.

DNA of the CDR3: TGTGCCAGTAGTACCCGGGTAGGCACTGAAGCTTTCTTT. Protein product: CASSTRVGTEAFF. The genes are TRBV19 and TRBJ1-1, with D unclear. Deletions cut 4 bases from V and 4 bases from J, with 10 bases between. CDR1 and CDR2 from the germline V gene are LNHDA and SQIVND (reference sequence). The length of the CDR3 is 13 residues.

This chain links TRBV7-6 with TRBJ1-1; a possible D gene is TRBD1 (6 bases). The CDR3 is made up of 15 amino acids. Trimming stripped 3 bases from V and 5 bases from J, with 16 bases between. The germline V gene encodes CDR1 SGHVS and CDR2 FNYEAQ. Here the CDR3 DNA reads TGTGCCAGCAGCTTGGGGACATGGGGGGGAACTGAAGCTTTCTTT. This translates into CASSLGTWGGTEAFF.

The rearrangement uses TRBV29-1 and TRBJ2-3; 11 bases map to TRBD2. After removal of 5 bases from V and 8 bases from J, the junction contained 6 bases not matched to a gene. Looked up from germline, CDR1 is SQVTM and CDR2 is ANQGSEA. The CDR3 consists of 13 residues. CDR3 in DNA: TGCAGCGTTTGGGTAGCGGGGGGGAGTACGCAGTATTTT. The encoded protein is CSVWVAGGSTQYF.